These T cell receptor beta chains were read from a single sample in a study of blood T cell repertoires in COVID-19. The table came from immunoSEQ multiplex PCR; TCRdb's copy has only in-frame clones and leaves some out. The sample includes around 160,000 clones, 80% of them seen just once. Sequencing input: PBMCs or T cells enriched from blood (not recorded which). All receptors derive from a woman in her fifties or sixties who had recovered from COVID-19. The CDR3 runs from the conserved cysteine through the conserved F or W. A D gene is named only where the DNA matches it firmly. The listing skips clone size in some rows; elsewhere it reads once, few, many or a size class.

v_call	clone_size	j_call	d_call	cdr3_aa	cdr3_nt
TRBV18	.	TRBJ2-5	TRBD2	CASSPPGLAGETQYF	TGTGCCAGCTCACCACCCGGACTAGCGGGAGAGACCCAGTACTTC
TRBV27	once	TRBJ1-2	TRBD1	CASSFYGTGEGYTF	TGTGCCAGCAGTTTTTACGGGACAGGGGAGGGCTACACCTTC
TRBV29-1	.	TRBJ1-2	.	CSESGGYTF	TGCAGCGAGTCCGGGGGCTACACCTTC
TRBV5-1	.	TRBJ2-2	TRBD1	CASNIMGQGGELFF	TGCGCCAGCAACATAATGGGACAGGGCGGGGAGCTGTTTTTT
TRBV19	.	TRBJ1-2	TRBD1	CASSTGEVYGYTF	TGTGCCAGTTCGACAGGGGAGGTGTATGGCTACACCTTC
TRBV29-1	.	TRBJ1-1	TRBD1	CSVLGQGDTEAFF	TGCAGCGTTTTAGGACAGGGAGACACTGAAGCTTTCTTT
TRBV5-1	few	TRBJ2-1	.	CASSLAWAGANEQFF	TGCGCCAGCAGCTTGGCCTGGGCTGGGGCCAATGAGCAGTTCTTC
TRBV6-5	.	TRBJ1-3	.	CASHYGNTIYF	TGTGCCAGCCACTACGGAAACACCATATATTTT
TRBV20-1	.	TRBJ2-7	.	CSASGGGNSYEQYF	TGCAGTGCTAGTGGCGGGGGCAACTCCTACGAGCAGTACTTC
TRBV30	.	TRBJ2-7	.	CAWSGDGEQYF	TGTGCCTGGAGTGGCGATGGTGAGCAGTACTTC
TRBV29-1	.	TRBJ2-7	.	CSALAESSYEQYF	TGCAGCGCTTTAGCGGAGAGCTCCTACGAGCAGTACTTC
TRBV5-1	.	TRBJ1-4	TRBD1	CASSFDGDPQGVDEKLFF	TGCGCCAGCAGCTTTGATGGAGACCCACAGGGGGTGGATGAAAAACTGTTTTTT
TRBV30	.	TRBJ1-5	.	CAWRHHNSDQPQHF	TGTGCCTGGAGACACCACAATAGCGATCAGCCCCAGCATTTT
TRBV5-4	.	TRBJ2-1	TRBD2	CASSPAGGPLGEQFF	TGTGCCAGCAGCCCAGCGGGGGGGCCCCTCGGTGAGCAGTTCTTC
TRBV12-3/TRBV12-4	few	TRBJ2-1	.	CASSLGSDEQFF	TGTGCCAGCAGTTTAGGGAGCGATGAGCAGTTCTTC
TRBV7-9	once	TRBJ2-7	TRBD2	CASSLDGLATHEQYF	TGTGCCAGCAGCTTAGATGGACTAGCGACCCACGAGCAGTACTTC
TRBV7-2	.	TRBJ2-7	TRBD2	CASSLSGAYEQYF	TGTGCCAGCAGCTTAAGCGGGGCGTACGAGCAGTACTTC
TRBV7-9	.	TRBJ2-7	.	CASSLASGHEQYF	TGTGCCAGCAGCTTAGCGTCAGGGCACGAGCAGTACTTC
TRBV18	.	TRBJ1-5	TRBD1	CASSRGDLDRYNQPQHF	TGTGCCAGCTCACGAGGCGATTTGGACAGGTATAATCAGCCCCAGCATTTT
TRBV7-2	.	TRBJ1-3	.	CASSRDSNGNTIYF	TGTGCCAGCAGCCGCGACAGCAATGGAAACACCATATATTTT
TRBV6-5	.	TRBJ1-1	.	CATMNTEAFF	TGTGCCACCATGAACACTGAAGCTTTCTTT
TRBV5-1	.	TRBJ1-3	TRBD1	CASSWPITGGSGNTIYF	TGCGCCAGCAGCTGGCCCATTACAGGGGGCTCTGGAAACACCATATATTTT
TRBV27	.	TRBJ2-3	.	CASSLETDLDTQYF	TGTGCCAGCAGTTTAGAGACTGATCTAGATACGCAGTATTTT
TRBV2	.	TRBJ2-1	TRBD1	CASSELGQVFNEQFF	TGTGCCAGCAGTGAACTCGGACAGGTCTTCAATGAGCAGTTCTTC
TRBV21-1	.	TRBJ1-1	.	CASSKNPGQDYMNTEAFF	TGTGCCAGCAGCAAAAATCCGGGACAGGATTACATGAACACTGAAGCTTTCTTT
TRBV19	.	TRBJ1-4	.	CASRRQPNNEKLFF	TGTGCCAGTAGAAGACAGCCTAATAATGAAAAACTGTTTTTT
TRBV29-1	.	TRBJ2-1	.	CSVNSYNEQFF	TGCAGCGTGAACAGCTACAATGAGCAGTTCTTC
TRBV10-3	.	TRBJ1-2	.	CAISEQGSVDGYTF	TGTGCCATCAGTGAGCAGGGGAGTGTGGATGGCTACACCTTC
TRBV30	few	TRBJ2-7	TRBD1	CAWSKGTGWNEQYF	TGTGCCTGGAGTAAGGGGACAGGGTGGAACGAGCAGTACTTC
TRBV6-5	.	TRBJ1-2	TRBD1	CASSYGTGGGGYTF	TGTGCCAGCAGTTACGGGACAGGGGGCGGTGGCTACACCTTC
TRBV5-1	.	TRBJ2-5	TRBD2	CASSELAGGREETQYF	TGCGCCAGCAGCGAACTAGCGGGGGGGAGAGAAGAGACCCAGTACTTC
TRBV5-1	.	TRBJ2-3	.	CASSYDRPADTQYF	TGCGCCAGCAGCTATGACAGACCAGCAGATACGCAGTATTTT
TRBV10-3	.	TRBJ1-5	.	CAISGDEGLGQPQHF	TGTGCCATCAGTGGAGATGAGGGACTAGGTCAGCCCCAGCATTTT
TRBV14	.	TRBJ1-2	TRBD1	CASSQDADRASGGYTF	TGTGCCAGCAGCCAAGACGCGGACAGGGCGTCGGGCGGCTACACCTTC
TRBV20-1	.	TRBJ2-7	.	CSARDTGLYF	TGCAGTGCTAGAGATACAGGGCTGTACTTC
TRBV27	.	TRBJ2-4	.	CASSFDKKNIQYF	TGTGCCAGCAGTTTTGACAAGAAAAACATTCAGTACTTC
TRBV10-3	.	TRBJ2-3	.	CATEDYTDTQYF	TGTGCCACCGAGGACTACACAGATACGCAGTATTTT
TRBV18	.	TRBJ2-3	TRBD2	CASQGLAGVSSTDTQYF	TGTGCCAGCCAGGGACTAGCGGGGGTCTCTAGCACAGATACGCAGTATTTT
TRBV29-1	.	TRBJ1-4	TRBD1	CSASTGAPGEKLFF	TGCAGCGCCTCAACAGGGGCCCCTGGGGAAAAACTGTTTTTT
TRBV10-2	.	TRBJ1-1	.	CARKQGMNTEAFF	TGCGCCAGAAAACAGGGAATGAACACTGAAGCTTTCTTT
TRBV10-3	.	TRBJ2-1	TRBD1	CAISPDRDEGEQFF	TGTGCCATCAGCCCGGACAGGGATGAAGGTGAGCAGTTCTTC
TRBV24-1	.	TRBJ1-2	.	CATRDTDYGYTF	TGTGCCACCCGGGACACTGACTATGGCTACACCTTC
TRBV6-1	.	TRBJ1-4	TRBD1	CASSDERTGSEKLFF	TGTGCCAGCAGTGACGAAAGGACAGGGAGTGAAAAACTGTTTTTT
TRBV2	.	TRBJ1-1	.	CASSLQGTEAFF	TGTGCCAGCAGTCTACAGGGCACTGAAGCTTTCTTT
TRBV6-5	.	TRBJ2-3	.	CASKRGTSTDTQYF	TGTGCCAGCAAGAGGGGGACAAGCACAGATACGCAGTATTTT
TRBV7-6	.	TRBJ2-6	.	CASSPAAGRLYSGANVLTF	TGTGCCAGCAGCCCCGCGGCAGGGCGACTCTACTCTGGGGCCAACGTCCTGACTTTC
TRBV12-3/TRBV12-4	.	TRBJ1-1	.	CASSSLRRAFF	TGTGCCAGCAGTTCACTCCGCCGAGCTTTCTTT
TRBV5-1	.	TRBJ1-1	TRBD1	CASSRTDRGVNTEAFF	TGCGCCAGCAGCCGCACAGACAGGGGAGTGAACACTGAAGCTTTCTTT
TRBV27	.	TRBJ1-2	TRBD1	CASLRPGQGFLYYGYTF	TGTGCCAGCTTACGGCCGGGACAGGGTTTTTTGTATTATGGCTACACCTTC
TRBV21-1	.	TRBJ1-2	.	CASSDSLSYNYGYTF	TGTGCCAGCAGCGACTCACTCTCGTATAACTATGGCTACACCTTC
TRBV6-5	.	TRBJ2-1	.	CAIRTVYNEQFF	TGTGCCATCCGTACGGTTTACAATGAGCAGTTCTTC
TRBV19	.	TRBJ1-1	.	CASRQPLGHANTEAFF	TGTGCCAGTAGACAACCCTTGGGACATGCGAACACTGAAGCTTTCTTT
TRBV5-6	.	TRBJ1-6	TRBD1	CASSSGQVTSPLHF	TGTGCCAGCAGCTCCGGACAGGTAACCTCACCCCTCCACTTT
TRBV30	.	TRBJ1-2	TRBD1	CAWSAQGYGYTF	TGTGCCTGGAGTGCACAGGGGTATGGCTACACCTTC